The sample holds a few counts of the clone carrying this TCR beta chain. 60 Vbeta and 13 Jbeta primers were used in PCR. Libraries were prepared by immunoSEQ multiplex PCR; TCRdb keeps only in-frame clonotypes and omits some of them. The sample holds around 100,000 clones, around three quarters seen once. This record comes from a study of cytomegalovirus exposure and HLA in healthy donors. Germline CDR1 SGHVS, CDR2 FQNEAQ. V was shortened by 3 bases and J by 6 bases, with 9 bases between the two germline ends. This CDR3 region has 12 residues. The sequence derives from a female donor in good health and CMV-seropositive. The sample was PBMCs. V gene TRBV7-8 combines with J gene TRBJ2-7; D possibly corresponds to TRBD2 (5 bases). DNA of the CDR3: TGTGCCAGCAGCTTGCCAGGAGGCGAGCAGTACTTC. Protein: CASSLPGGEQYF.